The clone carrying this T cell receptor (beta chain) occurred once. Original processing methods: Counts of nucleated cells, estimated from reference gene primer amplification, were obtained. Sequenced by immunoSEQ multiplex PCR; TCRdb stores in-frame clones only, minus some. D and trimming come from the DNA, and the V and J calls and clone size come from that table. The sample holds over 95,000 clones, around nine tenths seen once. The data derive from a study of blood T cell repertoires in COVID-19. Study in general: T cells, B-cell-depleted T cells, or PBMCs provided the cDNA or gDNA that served as material.

V gave up 3 bases and J gave up 8 bases; unmatched junction bases: 16. CDR3 size: 17 residues. CDR1 MDHEN and CDR2 SYDVKM come from the germline V gene. J is TRBJ2-1 and V is TRBV28, with 7 bases identical to TRBD2. The sample comprised peripheral blood. The source of this sequence is a woman aged 70-85 years who had recovered from COVID-19. CDR3 protein: CASSFGGGLVMGDEQFF. CDR3 in DNA: TGTGCCAGCAGTTTTGGCGGGGGACTCGTAATGGGGGATGAGCAGTTCTTC.